What follows are 22 T cell receptor beta chains derived from one specimen sequenced in a study of T cells of healthy individuals. TCRdb recomputed calls from the 5' RACE reads with MiXCR, one row per CDR3 protein. This table holds about 82,000 distinct CDR3 sequences, about 4.8% found once. These receptors were collected from a female donor in good health.

For the CDR3, the DNA is TGTGCCAGCAGTTCCGGGACTCTATGGAACGAGCAGTACTTC. Translating gives CASSSGTLWNEQYF. V and J are TRBV12-3 or TRBV12-4 and TRBJ2-7; D possibly corresponds to TRBD2 (6 bases). Trimming took 4 bases from V and 5 from J, leaving 15 bases between them. CDR3 length: 14 amino acids.

The chain joins TRBV4-3 to TRBJ2-5, with TRBD2 identical over 8 bases. After removal of 0 bases from V and 9 bases from J, the junction contained 18 bases not matched to a gene. There are 18 residues in the CDR3. CDR1 and CDR2 from the germline V gene are LGHNA and YSLEER. The CDR3 sequence is CASSQDHETSVRGEAQYF. CDR3 bases: TGCGCCAGCAGCCAAGATCACGAGACTAGCGTGCGGGGTGAGGCCCAGTACTTC.

This clonotype was seen repeatedly, ten times or more. CDR3 protein: CAISGGHEQYF. In DNA form, the CDR3 reads TGTGCCATCAGTGGAGGACACGAGCAGTACTTC. The gene calls are TRBV10-3 and TRBJ2-7; no clear D. The CDR3 is 11 residues long. V gave up 4 bases and J gave up 5 bases, with 6 bases separating them. CDR1 and CDR2 (germline): ENHRY, SYGVKD.

This clonotype was seen repeatedly, ten times or more. The rearrangement links TRBV6-5 to TRBJ1-1; 9 positions match TRBD1. V dropped 6 bases and J dropped 0; count of bases not matched to a gene: 11. Germline assignment: CDR1 MNHEY and CDR2 SVGAGI. The CDR3 contains 17 residues. The CDR3 sequence: CASRTTGTGIMNTEAFF. In DNA form, the CDR3 reads TGTGCCAGCAGAACAACCGGGACAGGGATCATGAACACTGAAGCTTTCTTT.

There are many counts of this clonotype. The chain is built from TRBV6-2 or TRBV6-3 and TRBJ1-1; D not certain. CDR1 and CDR2 from the germline V gene are MNHEY and SVGEGT. Trimming stripped 6 bases from V and 8 bases from J, with 13 bases between. The CDR3 loop spans 12 amino acids. The DNA of the CDR3 is TGTGCCAGCAGCTCCGGACTGTTCGAAGCTTTCTTT. It encodes CASSSGLFEAFF.

This clonotype was found many times. Here the CDR3 DNA reads TGCAGTGCTACGAGACTAGCGGGAAAAGATACGCAGTATTTT. Protein product: CSATRLAGKDTQYF. The rearrangement joins TRBV20-1 to TRBJ2-3; TRBD2 aligns across 11 bases. CDR3 length equals 14 residues. V trimming: 4 bases; J trimming: 5 bases; junction bases outside the gene matches: 5. CDR1 DFQATT and CDR2 SNEGSKA come from the germline V gene (reference sequence).

There are many counts of this clonotype. The chain links TRBV7-3 to TRBJ2-3, with 7 bases matching TRBD2. The trim removed 5 bases at V and 4 bases at J, leaving 9 bases unmatched. The CDR3 covers 15 residues. From germline, CDR1 is SGHTA and CDR2 FQGTGA. CDR3: CASSQLGGNADTQYF. CDR3 nucleotide sequence: TGTGCCAGCAGCCAATTGGGAGGGAATGCAGATACGCAGTATTTT.

This clonotype turned up a few times. The chain is built from TRBV5-5 and TRBJ1-6; tentative D call: TRBD1 (5 bases). From germline, CDR1 is SGHKS and CDR2 YYEKEE (reference sequence). The CDR3 is 14 residues long. Trimming pared 2 bases from V and 7 bases from J, leaving 10 bases between. The CDR3 sequence is CASSFPGTNSPLHF. The CDR3 nucleotides are TGTGCCAGCAGCTTTCCAGGGACCAATTCACCCCTCCACTTT. Full variable domain (outside the CDR3, taken from reference TRBV5-5 and TRBJ1-6): DAGVTQSPTHLIKTRGQQVTLRCSPISGHKSVSWYQQVLGQGPQFIFQYYEKEERGRGNFPDRFSARQFPNYSSELNVNALLLGDSALYLCASSFPGTNSPLHFGNGTRLTVT.

This clonotype showed up many times. The chain couples TRBV12-3 or TRBV12-4 to TRBJ2-5; 7 bases agree with TRBD2. The V segment lost 6 bases and the J segment 5 bases; nucleotides outside the gene matches: 3. This CDR3 contains 12 residues. CDR3 in DNA: TGTGCCAGCAGCTGGGAGGGGGAGACCCAGTACTTC. It translates to CASSWEGETQYF.

This chain connects TRBV7-2 to TRBJ1-1, with D uncertain. Trimming pared 6 bases from V and 0 bases from J, leaving 11 bases between. The CDR3 extends over 14 amino acids. In germline, CDR1 is SGHTA, CDR2 FQGNSA. The CDR3 sequence: CASRRGWLNTEAFF. CDR3 sequence (DNA): TGTGCCAGCAGGCGAGGGTGGTTGAACACTGAAGCTTTCTTT.

The chain couples TRBV6-6 to TRBJ2-5, with D possibly called TRBD1 or TRBD2 (6 bases each). With 7 bases removed from V and 4 bases from J, the gap between germline ends came to 16 bases. The CDR3 has 14 residues. The germline CDR1 and CDR2 sequences are MNHNY and SVGAGI (reference sequence). The CDR3: CASKGGAAGETQYF. The CDR3, as DNA: TGTGCCAGCAAGGGGGGCGCTGCGGGAGAGACCCAGTACTTC.

This clonotype was observed at least ten times. The rearrangement links TRBV6-6 to TRBJ1-1; D might be TRBD1 (5 bases). CDR3 length: 12 amino acids. Looked up from germline, CDR1 is MNHNY and CDR2 is SVGAGI (reference sequence). V was trimmed by 6 bases and J by 5 bases, leaving 10 bases between them. The CDR3 loop is CASRGTGTEAFF. In nucleotides, the CDR3 is TGTGCCAGCAGGGGGACGGGGACTGAAGCTTTCTTT.

This chain uses TRBV7-9 with TRBJ1-1, with D possibly matching TRBD1 (6 bases). Germline V gene lookup returns CDR1 SEHNR and CDR2 FQNEAQ (reference sequence). CDR3 length: 17 residues. V was shortened by 0 bases and J by 5 bases, with 19 bases between the two germline ends. The CDR3 nucleotides are TGTGCCAGCAGCTTAGCACTAGGACCAGGGGCACAGACTGAAGCTTTCTTT. Translating it yields CASSLALGPGAQTEAFF.

The table lists this clonotype with many counts. The chain recombines TRBV20-1 with TRBJ2-1; D not resolved. Trimming pared 0 bases from V and 1 base from J, leaving 7 bases between. This CDR3 is built from 14 residues. CDR1 DFQATT and CDR2 SNEGSKA come from the germline V gene (reference sequence). The DNA of the CDR3 is TGCAGTGCTAGAGACTCCCTATCCTACAATGAGCAGTTCTTC. Translated, it gives CSARDSLSYNEQFF.

This clonotype was detected ten times or more. The chain links TRBV9 to TRBJ1-1, with unresolved D. The CDR3 is made up of 14 amino acids. The ends were cut back, 3 bases at V and 8 bases at J, with 17 bases in the middle. The germline V gene encodes CDR1 SGDLS and CDR2 YYNGEE. The CDR3 sequence: CASSGPMDGEEAFF. The CDR3, as DNA: TGTGCCAGCAGCGGCCCCATGGACGGTGAGGAAGCTTTCTTT.

This clonotype was found many times. This sequence joins TRBV20-1 and TRBJ2-3; D is unresolved. The CDR3 contains 15 residues. Trimming took off 6 bases at V and 0 bases at J, with 16 bases between the two ends. Looked up from germline, CDR1 is DFQATT and CDR2 is SNEGSKA (reference sequence). DNA of the CDR3: TGCAGTGCCCCCTCCCGCGAGACTAGCACAGATACGCAGTATTTT. This encodes CSAPSRETSTDTQYF.

This clonotype was seen more than once but under ten times. The V gene is TRBV11-2, the J gene TRBJ1-2; 7 nucleotides line up with TRBD1. The trim removed 4 bases at V and 4 bases at J, leaving 9 bases unmatched. The CDR3 spans 15 residues. CDR1 and CDR2 (germline): SGHAT, FQNNGV. This CDR3 reads CASSSGPGGGYGYTF. The CDR3 region has the DNA TGTGCCAGCAGCTCCGGGCCAGGGGGAGGCTATGGCTACACCTTC.

This clonotype has just a few counts. The chain combines TRBV6-5 with TRBJ2-1; D tentatively reads TRBD1 or TRBD2 (6 bases each). The CDR3 sequence is 17 residues long. Deletions cut 5 bases from V and 1 base from J, with 18 bases between. The germline V gene encodes CDR1 MNHEY and CDR2 SVGAGI. CDR3 protein: CASSELRDIGSYNEQFF. In nucleotides, the CDR3 is TGTGCCAGCAGTGAACTGCGGGACATAGGTTCCTACAATGAGCAGTTCTTC.

This clonotype was observed a handful of times. V and J are TRBV4-3 and TRBJ2-3; D not certain. The CDR3 loop spans 14 amino acids. Germline V gene sequence: CDR1 LGHNA, CDR2 YSLEER. V lost 3 bases to trimming and J lost 8 bases, with 15 bases between them. CDR3 sequence reads: CASSHRSGEGTQYF. CDR3 DNA sequence: TGCGCCAGCAGCCATCGTAGTGGCGAAGGTACGCAGTATTTT.

This clonotype has ten or more counts. V and J are TRBV18 and TRBJ1-4, with D perhaps matching TRBD1 (5 bases). Trimming shortened V by 3 bases and J by 2 bases, and 13 bases separated the two germline ends. CDR1 is KGHSH and CDR2 is LQKENI in the germline V gene. The CDR3 has 16 amino acids. For the CDR3, the DNA is TGTGCCAGCTCACCCTCTGGACACCTTACTAATGAAAAACTGTTTTTT. This encodes CASSPSGHLTNEKLFF.

This clonotype was counted ten times or more. The V gene is TRBV30, the J gene TRBJ2-3, with no clear D. CDR3 length equals 13 residues. CDR1 and CDR2 (germline): GTSNPN, SVGIG (reference sequence). Trimming pared 3 bases from V and 0 bases from J, leaving 7 bases between. The CDR3 DNA follows: TGTGCCTGGAGGCCATGGAGCACAGATACGCAGTATTTT. Translation: CAWRPWSTDTQYF.

There are many counts of this clonotype. The rearrangement uses TRBV28 and TRBJ1-2; a possible D gene is TRBD1 (5 bases). This CDR3 comprises 17 residues. The germline V gene encodes CDR1 MDHEN and CDR2 SYDVKM. Trimming removed 6 bases from V and 7 bases from J, with 27 bases in between. The CDR3, as DNA: TGTGCCAGCAGGCCATCTATAGGGGCTGGAGATTTCGGTGGCTACACCTTC. Translation: CASRPSIGAGDFGGYTF.